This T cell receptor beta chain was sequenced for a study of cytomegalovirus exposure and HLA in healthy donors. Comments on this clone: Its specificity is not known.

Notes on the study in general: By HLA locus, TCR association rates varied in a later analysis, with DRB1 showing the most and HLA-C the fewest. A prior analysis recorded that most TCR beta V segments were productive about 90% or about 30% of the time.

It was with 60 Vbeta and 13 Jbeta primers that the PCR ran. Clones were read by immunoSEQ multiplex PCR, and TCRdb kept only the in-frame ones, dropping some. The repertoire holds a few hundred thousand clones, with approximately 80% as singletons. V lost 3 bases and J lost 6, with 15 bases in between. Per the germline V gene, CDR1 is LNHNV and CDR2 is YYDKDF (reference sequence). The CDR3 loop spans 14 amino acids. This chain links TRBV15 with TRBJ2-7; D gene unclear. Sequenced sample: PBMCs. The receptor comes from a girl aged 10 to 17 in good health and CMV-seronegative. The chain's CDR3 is CATSSLKDLGEQYF. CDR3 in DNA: TGTGCCACCAGCAGCCTGAAGGATCTAGGCGAGCAGTACTTC.